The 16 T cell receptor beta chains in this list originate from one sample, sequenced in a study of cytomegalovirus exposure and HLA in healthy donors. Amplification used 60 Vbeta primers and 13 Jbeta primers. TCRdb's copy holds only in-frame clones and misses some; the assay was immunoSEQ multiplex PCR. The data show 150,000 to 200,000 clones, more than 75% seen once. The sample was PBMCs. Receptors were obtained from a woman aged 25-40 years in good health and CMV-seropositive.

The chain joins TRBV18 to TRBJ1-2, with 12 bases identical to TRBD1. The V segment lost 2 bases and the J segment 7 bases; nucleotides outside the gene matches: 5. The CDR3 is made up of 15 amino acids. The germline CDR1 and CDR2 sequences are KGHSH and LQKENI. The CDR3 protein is CASSPTGQGAPGYTF. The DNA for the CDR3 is TGTGCCAGCTCACCAACGGGACAGGGGGCGCCTGGCTACACCTTC.

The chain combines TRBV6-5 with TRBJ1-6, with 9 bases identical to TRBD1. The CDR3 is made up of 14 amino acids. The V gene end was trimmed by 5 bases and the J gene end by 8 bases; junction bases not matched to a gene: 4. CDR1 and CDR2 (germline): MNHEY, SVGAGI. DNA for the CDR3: TGTGCCAGCAGTGCCCGACAGGGGGATTCACCCCTCCACTTT. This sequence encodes CASSARQGDSPLHF.

The CDR3 DNA is TGCAGCGTTGAAAAGGACTCCTCTCCCCTCGGGGCGCAGTATTTT. Translating gives CSVEKDSSPLGAQYF. The chain joins TRBV29-1 to TRBJ2-3; tentative D call: TRBD2 (5 bases). Germline CDR1 reads SQVTM; CDR2 reads ANQGSEA. V shed 2 bases and J shed 10 bases, with 22 bases lying between them. The CDR3 has 15 amino acids.

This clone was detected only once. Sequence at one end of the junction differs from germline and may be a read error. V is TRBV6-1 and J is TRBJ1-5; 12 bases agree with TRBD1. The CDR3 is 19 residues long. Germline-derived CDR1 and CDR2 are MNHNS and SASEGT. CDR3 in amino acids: CASNEASWGQGARSQPQHF. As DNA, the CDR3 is TGTGCCAGCAATGAAGCCAGTTGGGGACAGGGGGCGCGAAGTCAGCCCCAGCATTTT.

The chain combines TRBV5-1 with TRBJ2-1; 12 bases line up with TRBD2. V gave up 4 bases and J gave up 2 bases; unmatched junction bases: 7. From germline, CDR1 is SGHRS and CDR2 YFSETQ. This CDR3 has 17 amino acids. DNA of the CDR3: TGCGCCAGCAGCCGGACTAGCGGGGAAGGAACCTACAATGAGCAGTTCTTC. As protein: CASSRTSGEGTYNEQFF.

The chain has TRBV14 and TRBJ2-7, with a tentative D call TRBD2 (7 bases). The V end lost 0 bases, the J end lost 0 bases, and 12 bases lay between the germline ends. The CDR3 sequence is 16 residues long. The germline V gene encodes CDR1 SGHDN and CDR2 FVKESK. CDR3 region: CASSQDWGGSSYEQYF. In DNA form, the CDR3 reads TGTGCCAGCAGCCAAGATTGGGGGGGCAGCTCCTACGAGCAGTACTTC.

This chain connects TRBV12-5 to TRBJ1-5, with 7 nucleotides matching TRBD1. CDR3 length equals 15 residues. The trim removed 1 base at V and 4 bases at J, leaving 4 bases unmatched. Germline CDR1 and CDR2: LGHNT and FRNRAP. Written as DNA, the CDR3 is TGTGCTAGTGGTTTGGGACAGGGTGATAATCAGCCCCAGCATTTT. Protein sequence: CASGLGQGDNQPQHF.

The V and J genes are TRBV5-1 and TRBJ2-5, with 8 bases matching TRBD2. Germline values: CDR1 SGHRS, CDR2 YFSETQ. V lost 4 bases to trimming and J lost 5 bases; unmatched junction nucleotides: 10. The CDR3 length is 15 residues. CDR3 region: CASSRNGTRLETQYF. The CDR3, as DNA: TGCGCCAGCAGCCGTAATGGGACTAGATTGGAGACCCAGTACTTC.

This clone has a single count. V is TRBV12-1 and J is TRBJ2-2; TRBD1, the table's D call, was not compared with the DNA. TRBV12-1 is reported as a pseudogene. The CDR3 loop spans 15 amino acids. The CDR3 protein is CASSLWTGRSGELFF. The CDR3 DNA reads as TGTGCCAGCAGCTTATGGACAGGGAGGTCTGGGGAGCTGTTTTTT.

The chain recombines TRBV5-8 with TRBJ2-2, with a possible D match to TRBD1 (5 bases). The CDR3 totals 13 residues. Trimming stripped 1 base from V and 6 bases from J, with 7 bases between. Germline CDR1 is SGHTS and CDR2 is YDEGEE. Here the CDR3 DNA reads TGTGCCAGCAGCTTGCAGGGCCCCGGGGAGCTGTTTTTT. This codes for CASSLQGPGELFF. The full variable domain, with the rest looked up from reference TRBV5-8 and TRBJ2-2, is EAGVTQSPTHLIKTRGQQATLRCSPISGHTSVYWYQQALGLGLQFLLWYDEGEERNRGNFPPRFSGRQFPNYSSELNVNALELEDSALYLCASSLQGPGELFFGEGSRLTVL.

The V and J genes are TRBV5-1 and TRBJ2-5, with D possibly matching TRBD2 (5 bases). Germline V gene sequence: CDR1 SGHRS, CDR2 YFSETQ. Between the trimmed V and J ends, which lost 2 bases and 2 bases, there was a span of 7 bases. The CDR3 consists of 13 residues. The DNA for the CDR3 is TGCGCCAGCAGCTTCAGCGGTCAAGAGACCCAGTACTTC. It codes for CASSFSGQETQYF.

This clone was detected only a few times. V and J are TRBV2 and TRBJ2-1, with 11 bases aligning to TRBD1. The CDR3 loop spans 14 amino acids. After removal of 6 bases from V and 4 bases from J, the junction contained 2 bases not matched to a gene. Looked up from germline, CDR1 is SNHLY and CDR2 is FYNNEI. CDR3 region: CASRDRGLYNEQFF. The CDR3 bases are TGTGCCAGCAGGGACAGGGGGCTATACAATGAGCAGTTCTTC. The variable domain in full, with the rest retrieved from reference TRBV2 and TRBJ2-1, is EPEVTQTPSHQVTQMGQEVILRCVPISNHLYFYWYRQILGQKVEFLVSFYNNEISEKSEIFDDQFSVERPDGSNFTLKIRSTKLEDSAMYFCASRDRGLYNEQFFGPGTRLTVL.

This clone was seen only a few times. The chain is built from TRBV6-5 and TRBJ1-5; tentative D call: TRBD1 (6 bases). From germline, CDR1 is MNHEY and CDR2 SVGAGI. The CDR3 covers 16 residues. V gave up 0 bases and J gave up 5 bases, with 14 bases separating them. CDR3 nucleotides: TGTGCCAGCAGTTACTCTCTCCCCTGGACAGATCAGCCCCAGCATTTT. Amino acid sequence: CASSYSLPWTDQPQHF.

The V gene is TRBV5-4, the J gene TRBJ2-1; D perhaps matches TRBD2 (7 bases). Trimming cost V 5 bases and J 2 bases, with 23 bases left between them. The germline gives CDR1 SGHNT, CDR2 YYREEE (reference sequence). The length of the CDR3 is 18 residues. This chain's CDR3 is CASSDVVGGGRTYNEQFF. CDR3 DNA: TGTGCCAGCAGTGATGTGGTAGGGGGGGGAAGGACCTACAATGAGCAGTTCTTC. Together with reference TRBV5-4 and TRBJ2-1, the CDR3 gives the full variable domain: ETGVTQSPTHLIKTRGQQVTLRCSSQSGHNTVSWYQQALGQGPQFIFQYYREEENGRGNFPPRFSGLQFPNYSSELNVNALELDDSALYLCASSDVVGGGRTYNEQFFGPGTRLTVL.

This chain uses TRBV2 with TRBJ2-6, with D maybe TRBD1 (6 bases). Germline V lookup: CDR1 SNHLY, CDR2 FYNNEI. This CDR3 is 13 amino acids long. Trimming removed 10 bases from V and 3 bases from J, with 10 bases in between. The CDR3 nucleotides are TGTGCCACCCAGGGGTTTGGGGCCAACGTCCTGACTTTC. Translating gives CATQGFGANVLTF.

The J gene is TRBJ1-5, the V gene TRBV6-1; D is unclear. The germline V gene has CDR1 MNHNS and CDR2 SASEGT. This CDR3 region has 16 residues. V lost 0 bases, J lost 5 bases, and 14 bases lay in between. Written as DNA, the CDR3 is TGTGCCAGCAGTGAAGCGCTAGGGAGGGTCGATCAGCCCCAGCATTTT. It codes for CASSEALGRVDQPQHF.